This T cell receptor (beta chain) was sequenced for a study of blood T cells in healthy people across ages. The amount of total RNA extracted per sample was at least 5 micrograms. Points on this clonotype: As yet, its antigen is unknown.

Study outcomes and limitations: Per million T cells, TCR beta diversity dropped roughly linearly as age increased. Long-lived donors had more naive CD4+ cells and higher diversity than aged donors.

The authors ran a second PCR of roughly 6 to 12 cycles using a sample-barcoded 5' primer and a J-beta primer mix. In TCRdb, the 5' RACE reads were re-called with MiXCR into one record per CDR3 protein. This table holds approximately 1,700,000 distinct CDR3 sequences, about two fifths found once. The source is a human donor in good health. The sequenced sample was blood.

The CDR3: CSVGTGYDQPQHF. In DNA form, the CDR3 reads TGCAGCGTTGGGACAGGGTATGATCAGCCCCAGCATTTT. The rearrangement links TRBV29-1 to TRBJ1-5; 8 nucleotides line up with TRBD1. This CDR3 is 13 amino acids long. Looked up from germline, CDR1 is SQVTM and CDR2 is ANQGSEA. The V and J ends lost 4 bases and 5 bases, in that order; junction bases with no gene match: 4.